This T cell receptor (beta chain) is drawn from a study of OX40 agonist ivuxolimab in advanced cancers. Assay used: immunoSEQ multiplex PCR; TCRdb lists only in-frame clones, some missing. This sample has fewer than 80,000 clones, with around 90% found just once. This CDR3 has 15 amino acids. V is TRBV21-1 and J is TRBJ1-4. TRBV21-1 is a listed pseudogene. Here the sequenced sample was CD4+ or CD8+ T cells sorted from blood, taken in a trial of the OX40 agonist ivuxolimab. The receptor comes from an adult with an advanced solid tumor such as melanoma, head and neck, liver or kidney cancer. CDR3 loop: CASSKRGASNEKLFF. The CDR3 DNA follows: TGTGCCAGCAGCAAACGGGGGGCTAGCAATGAAAAACTGTTTTTT.